Listed below are T cell receptor beta chains from one sample, sequenced in a study of tumor-infiltrating lymphocytes in primary liver carcinoma. TCRdb called the multiplex PCR reads again in MiXCR, with one record for every CDR3 protein. The sample lists more than 95,000 distinct CDR3 sequences, 64% occurring once. The sequenced sample consisted of liver tumor tissue from sampling region 3. Receptor source: a woman aged 55 to 70 with primary liver carcinoma and hepatitis B virus infection. Each CDR3 is given with its conserved first and last residue. D genes are given only for firm matches. Rows give clone size only sometimes, using once, few, many, or a class for an expanded clone.

j_call: TRBJ2-2
d_call: .
clone_size: many
v_call: TRBV4-1
cdr3_aa: CASSLQPGSGTYSNTGELFF
cdr3_nt: TGCGCCAGCAGCCTACAACCAGGCTCCGGGACTTATTCGAACACCGGGGAGCTGTTTTTT

j_call: TRBJ2-1
d_call: TRBD1
clone_size: few
v_call: TRBV28
cdr3_aa: CASSLPGQAHNEQFF
cdr3_nt: TGTGCCAGCAGTTTGCCGGGACAGGCCCACAATGAGCAGTTCTTC

j_call: TRBJ2-7
d_call: TRBD1
clone_size: .
v_call: TRBV29-1
cdr3_aa: CSAQNRGRAPGQYF
cdr3_nt: TGCAGCGCGCAGAACAGGGGGCGTGCCCCGGGGCAGTACTTC

j_call: TRBJ1-2
d_call: TRBD1
clone_size: .
v_call: TRBV29-1
cdr3_aa: CSGSGTGVDYGYTF
cdr3_nt: TGCAGCGGATCCGGGACAGGGGTTGACTATGGCTATACCTTC

j_call: TRBJ1-2
d_call: .
clone_size: .
v_call: TRBV13
cdr3_aa: CASSPYWEDNYGYTF
cdr3_nt: TGTGCCAGCAGTCCATACTGGGAGGATAACTATGGCTACACCTTC

j_call: TRBJ2-5
d_call: TRBD2
clone_size: .
v_call: TRBV20-1
cdr3_aa: CSASWVAGGETQYF
cdr3_nt: TGCAGTGCTAGCTGGGTAGCGGGAGGGGAGACCCAGTACTTC

j_call: TRBJ1-2
d_call: .
clone_size: .
v_call: TRBV12-3/TRBV12-4
cdr3_aa: CASTSSQAGALNYGYTF
cdr3_nt: TGTGCAAGCACTTCTAGTCAGGCGGGGGCGCTGAACTATGGCTACACCTTC

j_call: TRBJ2-1
d_call: .
clone_size: .
v_call: TRBV6-5
cdr3_aa: CANRNYYSGQFF
cdr3_nt: TGTGCCAACAGAAACTATTACAGTGGGCAGTTCTTC

j_call: TRBJ1-4
d_call: TRBD1
clone_size: .
v_call: TRBV28
cdr3_aa: CVNRGDRGSEKLFF
cdr3_nt: TGTGTCAACAGGGGGGACAGGGGTTCTGAAAAACTGTTTTTT

j_call: TRBJ1-1
d_call: .
clone_size: many
v_call: TRBV30
cdr3_aa: CAWTTGEGATEAFF
cdr3_nt: TGTGCCTGGACCACTGGGGAGGGCGCCACTGAAGCTTTCTTT